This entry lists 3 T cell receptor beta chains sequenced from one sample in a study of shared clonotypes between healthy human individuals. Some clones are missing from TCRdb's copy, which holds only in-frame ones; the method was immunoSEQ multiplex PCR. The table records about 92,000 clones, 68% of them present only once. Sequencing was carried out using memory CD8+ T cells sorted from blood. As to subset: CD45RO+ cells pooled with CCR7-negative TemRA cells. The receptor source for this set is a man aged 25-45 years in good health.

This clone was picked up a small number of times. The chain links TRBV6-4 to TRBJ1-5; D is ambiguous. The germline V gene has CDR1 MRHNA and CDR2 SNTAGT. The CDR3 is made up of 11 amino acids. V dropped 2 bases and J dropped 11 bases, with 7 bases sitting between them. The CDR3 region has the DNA TGTGCCAGCAGTGACGGGGTAGCCCAGCATTTT. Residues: CASSDGVAQHF.

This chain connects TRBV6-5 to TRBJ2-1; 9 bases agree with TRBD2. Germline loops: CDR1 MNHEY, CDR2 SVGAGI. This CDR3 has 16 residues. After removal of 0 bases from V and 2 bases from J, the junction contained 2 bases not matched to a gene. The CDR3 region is CASSYSSGSPYNEQFF. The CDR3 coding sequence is TGTGCCAGCAGTTACTCTAGCGGGAGTCCCTACAATGAGCAGTTCTTC.

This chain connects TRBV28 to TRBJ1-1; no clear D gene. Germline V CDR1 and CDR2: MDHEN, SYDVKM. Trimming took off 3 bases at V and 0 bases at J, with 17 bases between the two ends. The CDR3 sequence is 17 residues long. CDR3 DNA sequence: TGTGCCAGCAGTTTTCATGGAGCAGGAACACTGAACACTGAAGCTTTCTTT. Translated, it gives CASSFHGAGTLNTEAFF.